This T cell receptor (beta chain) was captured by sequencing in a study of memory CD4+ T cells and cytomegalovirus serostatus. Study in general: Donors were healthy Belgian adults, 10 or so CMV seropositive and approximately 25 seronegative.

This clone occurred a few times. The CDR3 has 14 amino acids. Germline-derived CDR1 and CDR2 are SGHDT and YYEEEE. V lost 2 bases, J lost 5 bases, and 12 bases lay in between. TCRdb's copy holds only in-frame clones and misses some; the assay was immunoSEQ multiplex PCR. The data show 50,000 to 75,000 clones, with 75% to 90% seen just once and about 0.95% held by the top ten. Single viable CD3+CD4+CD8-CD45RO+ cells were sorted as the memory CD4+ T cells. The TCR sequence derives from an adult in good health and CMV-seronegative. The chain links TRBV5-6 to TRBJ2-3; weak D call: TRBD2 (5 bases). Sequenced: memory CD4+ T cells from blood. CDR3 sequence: CASSFRSGIDTQYF. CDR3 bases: TGTGCCAGCAGCTTTCGTTCGGGGATAGATACGCAGTATTTT.